A selection of T cell receptor beta chains follows, all from one sample in a study of T-cell memory formation after mild COVID-19. TCRdb processed the 5' RACE reads anew with MiXCR; each CDR3 protein has one entry. The repertoire consists of fewer than 450,000 distinct CDR3 sequences, with 24% occurring once and the leading ten covering about 8.7%. What was sequenced was PBMCs or a T cell subset sorted from them (not recorded which). The source is an adult woman who had mild COVID-19 (a few samples of this study predate the infection). Cell type and time point are not known. CDR3s include the opening cysteine and the closing phenylalanine or tryptophan. The D gene is left open where the match is weak. For some rows the clone size is stated as once, few or many, or as a class when expanded; others skip it.

D	size	V	J	length	DNA	CDR3
NA	few	TRBV6-2/TRBV6-3	TRBJ1-1	13	TGTGCCAGCAGTTACTCCCAGAACACTGAAGCTTTCTTT	CASSYSQNTEAFF
TRBD2	few	TRBV2	TRBJ2-1	15	TGTGCCAGCAGCCCCCGTGCGGGGGGGCCCAATGAGCAGTTCTTC	CASSPRAGGPNEQFF
TRBD2	few	TRBV7-3	TRBJ2-3	15	TGTGCCAGCAGCCCATCTAGCGGGAGCACAGATACGCAGTATTTT	CASSPSSGSTDTQYF
NA	few	TRBV25-1	TRBJ2-1	13	TGTGCCAGCAGTGACACAGGGTTCAATGAGCAGTTCTTC	CASSDTGFNEQFF
TRBD2	NA	TRBV15	TRBJ2-1	16	TGTGCCACCAGCCGTCGAGCGGGAGAGGTCCACAATGAGCAGTTCTTC	CATSRRAGEVHNEQFF
NA	NA	TRBV3-1	TRBJ1-1	14	TGTGCCAGCAGCCTGCAAGATCTGAACACTGAAGCTTTCTTT	CASSLQDLNTEAFF
TRBD1	NA	TRBV10-3	TRBJ2-7	13	TGTGCCATCAGTGACAGGGGGATCGACGAGCAGTACTTC	CAISDRGIDEQYF
NA	NA	TRBV28	TRBJ2-7	14	TGTGCCAGCAGCAGGACAGTCTTAGCCTACGAGCAGTACTTC	CASSRTVLAYEQYF
TRBD1	NA	TRBV4-3	TRBJ2-5	19	TGCGCCAGCAGCCAAATTTGGGTCCAACCGGGACAGGGTCGAGAGACCCAGTACTTC	CASSQIWVQPGQGRETQYF
NA	few	TRBV5-1	TRBJ1-1	15	TGCGCCAGCAGCTTTGCAGGGGTTGGCAACACTGAAGCTTTCTTT	CASSFAGVGNTEAFF
NA	NA	TRBV19	TRBJ2-7	14	TGTGCCAGTATGGACACGACCACCGCATACGAGCAGTACTTC	CASMDTTTAYEQYF
NA	NA	TRBV7-8	TRBJ2-1	15	TGTGCCAGCAGCTTAGCCCTGCGCAGGGACCATGAGCAGTTCTTC	CASSLALRRDHEQFF
NA	NA	TRBV30	TRBJ2-2	17	TGTGCCTGGAGTTCGGCCTCCGGGACTCCGAACACCGGGGAGCTGTTTTTT	CAWSSASGTPNTGELFF